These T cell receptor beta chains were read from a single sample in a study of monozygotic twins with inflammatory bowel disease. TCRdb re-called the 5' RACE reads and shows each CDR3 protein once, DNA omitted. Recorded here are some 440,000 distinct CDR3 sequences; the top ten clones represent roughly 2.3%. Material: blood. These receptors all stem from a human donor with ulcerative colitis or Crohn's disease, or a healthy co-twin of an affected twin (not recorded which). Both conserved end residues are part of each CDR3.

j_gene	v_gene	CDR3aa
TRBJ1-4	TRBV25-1	CASSESGRENEKLFF
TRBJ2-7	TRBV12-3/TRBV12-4	CASSPREGPWNEQYF
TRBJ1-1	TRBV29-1	CSVEVGGWTEAFF
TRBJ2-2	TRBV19	CASSIWPDNTGELFF
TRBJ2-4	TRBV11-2	CASSDPQRVAKNIQYF
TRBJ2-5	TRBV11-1	CASGASPGLAGGPTFQETQYF
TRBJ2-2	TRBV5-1	CASSLPPSGGPNTGELFF
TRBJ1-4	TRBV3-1	CASSLQGKRIGEKLFF
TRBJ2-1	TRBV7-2	CASSYSRNNEQFF
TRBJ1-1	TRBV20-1	CSARDSRNTEVFF
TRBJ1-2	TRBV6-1	CASRLGQGIHGYTF
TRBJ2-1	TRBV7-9	CASSLPGGEQFF
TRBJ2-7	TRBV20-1	CSARGTASYEQYF
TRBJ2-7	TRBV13	CASSLYSETYEQYF
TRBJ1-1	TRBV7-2	CASSFERAGTEAFF
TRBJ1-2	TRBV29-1	CSVEDRVGPNYGYTF
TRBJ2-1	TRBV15	CATSRVGGSYNEQFF
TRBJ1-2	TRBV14	CASSQDRTGRSF
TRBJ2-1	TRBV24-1	CATSDLGTGHDEQFF
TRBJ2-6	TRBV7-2	CASSYWGGANVLTF
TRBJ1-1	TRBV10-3	CAISEGATEAFF
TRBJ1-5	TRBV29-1	CSAKDSSNQPQHF
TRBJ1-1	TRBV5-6	CASSPHAGNTEAFF
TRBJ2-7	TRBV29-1	CSVGGTGSSYEQYF
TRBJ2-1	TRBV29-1	CSVGGMGAPDYNEQFF
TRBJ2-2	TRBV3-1	CASSQPPYRASNTGELFF
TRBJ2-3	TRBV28	CASSGSITDTQYF
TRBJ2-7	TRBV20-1	CSARSGLNEQYF
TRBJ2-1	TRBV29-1	CSVESSSEQFF
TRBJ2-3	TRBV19	CASTSGTGWESTDTQYF
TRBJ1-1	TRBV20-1	CSARDRGASDTEAFF
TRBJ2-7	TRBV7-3	CASSKHVGGEQYF
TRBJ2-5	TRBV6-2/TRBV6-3	CASSPGIRLAGEGETQYF
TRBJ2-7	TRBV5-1	CASSLAPGYYEQYF
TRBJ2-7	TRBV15	CATSRDRSSYEQYF
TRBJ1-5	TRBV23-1	CASSQKKHRDRVQPQHF
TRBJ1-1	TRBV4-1	CASSQAQDTEAFF
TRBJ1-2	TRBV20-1	CSARDLDGYTF
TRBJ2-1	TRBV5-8	CASSLGRGSNEQFF
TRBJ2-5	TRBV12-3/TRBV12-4	CASRRLSWETQYF
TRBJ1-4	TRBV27	CASSPIRTTNEKLFF
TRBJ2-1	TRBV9	CASSGTDINNEQFF
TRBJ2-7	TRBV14	CASSHFLYEQYF
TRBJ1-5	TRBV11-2	CASSIGTVGQPQHF
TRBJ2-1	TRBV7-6	CASSLGSLNEQFF
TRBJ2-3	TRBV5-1	CASSPSSSFGDTQYF
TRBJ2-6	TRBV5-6	CASSLGVARGPESGANVLTF
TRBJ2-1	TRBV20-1	CSARIPGLDINEQFF
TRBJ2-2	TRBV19	CASSIDRGGTGELFF
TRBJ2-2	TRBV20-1	CSARRRERSTGELFF
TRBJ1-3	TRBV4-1	CASSQVAGVSSGNTIYF
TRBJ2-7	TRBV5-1	CASSLYSGTAYEQYF
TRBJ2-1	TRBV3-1	CASSQRGSSYNEQFF
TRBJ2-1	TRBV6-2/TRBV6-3	CASSFASIFTNEQFF
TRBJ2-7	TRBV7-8	CASSLVQGSSYEQYF
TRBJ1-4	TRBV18	CASSGRPTLADRGEEKLFF
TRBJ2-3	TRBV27	CASSLSTSGTDTQYF
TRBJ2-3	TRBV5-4	CASSLVVTSTDTQYF
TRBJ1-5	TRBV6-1	CASSVFRSNQPQHF